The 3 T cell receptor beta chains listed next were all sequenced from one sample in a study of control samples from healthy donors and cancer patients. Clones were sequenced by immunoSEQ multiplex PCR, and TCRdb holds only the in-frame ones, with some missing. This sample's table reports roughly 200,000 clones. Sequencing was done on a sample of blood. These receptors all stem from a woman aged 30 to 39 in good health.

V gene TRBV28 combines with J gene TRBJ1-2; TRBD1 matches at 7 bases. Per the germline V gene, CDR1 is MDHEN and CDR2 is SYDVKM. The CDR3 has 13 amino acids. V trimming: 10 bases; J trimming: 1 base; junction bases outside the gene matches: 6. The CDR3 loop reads CAIRSGGNYGYTF. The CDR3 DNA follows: TGTGCCATCCGTTCAGGGGGTAACTATGGCTACACCTTC.

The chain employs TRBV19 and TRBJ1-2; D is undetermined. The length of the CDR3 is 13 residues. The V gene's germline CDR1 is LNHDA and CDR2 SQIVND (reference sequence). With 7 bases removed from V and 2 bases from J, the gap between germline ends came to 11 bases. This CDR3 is CASKSGRNYGYTF. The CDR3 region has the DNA TGTGCCAGTAAGAGTGGCAGAAACTATGGCTACACCTTC.

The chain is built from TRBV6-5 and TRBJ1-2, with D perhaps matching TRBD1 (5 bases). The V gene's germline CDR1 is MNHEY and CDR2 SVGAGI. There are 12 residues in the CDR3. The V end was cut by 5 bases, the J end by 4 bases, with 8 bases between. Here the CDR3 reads CASSRDGYGYTF. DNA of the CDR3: TGTGCCAGCAGTCGGGACGGCTATGGCTACACCTTC.